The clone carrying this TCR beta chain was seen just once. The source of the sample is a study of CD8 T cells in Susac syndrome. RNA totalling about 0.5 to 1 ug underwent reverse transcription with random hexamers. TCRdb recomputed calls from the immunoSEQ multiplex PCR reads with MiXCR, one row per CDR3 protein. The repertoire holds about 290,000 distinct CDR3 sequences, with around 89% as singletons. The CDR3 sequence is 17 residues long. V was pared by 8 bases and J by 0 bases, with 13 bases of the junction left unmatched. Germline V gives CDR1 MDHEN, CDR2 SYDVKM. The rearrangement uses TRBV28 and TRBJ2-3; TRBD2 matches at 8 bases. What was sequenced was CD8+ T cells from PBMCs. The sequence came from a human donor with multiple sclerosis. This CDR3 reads CASSRGLGHLSTDTQYF. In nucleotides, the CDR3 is TGTGCCAGCTCAAGGGGACTAGGGCATCTCAGCACAGATACGCAGTATTTT.